Sequencing of this T cell receptor (beta chain) was carried out in a study of graft-versus-host responses after intestinal transplantation. Study-wide context: As for transplant type, recipients had multivisceral, liver-intestinal, or isolated intestinal grafts. All of the recipients had induction that used anti-thymocyte globulin, then tacrolimus and steroids for three to four years. General observations from the study: The authors found GvH clones in recipient marrow, some appearing first in ileum or blood.

The germline CDR1 and CDR2 sequences are SNHLY and FYNNEI. The CDR3 loop spans 12 amino acids. Trimming removed 1 base at V and 5 bases at J, with 6 bases between. Profiled with immunoSEQ multiplex PCR; TCRdb holds only in-frame clones, not every one. The data contain 85,000 to 95,000 clones, 85% to 95% of them singletons. This clone was found once. Its antigen is undetermined. Sequenced here: unstimulated CD8+ T cells sorted from spleen or lymph node cells, sampled before intestinal transplant. This TCR derives from a human donor who received an intestinal transplant. The chain joins TRBV2 to TRBJ2-7; possibly TRBD1 for D (5 bases). The CDR3 loop reads CASSEEGDEQYF. CDR3 nucleotide sequence: TGTGCCAGCAGTGAAGAAGGGGACGAGCAGTACTTC.